This T cell receptor beta chain was sequenced during a study of blood T cell repertoires in COVID-19. Study-wide background: Donors in the United States, Italy and Spain gave samples during acute or convalescent COVID-19. The analysed material was cDNA or gDNA that came from T cells, B-cell-depleted T cells, or PBMCs.

How the authors handled the data: Amplification with reference gene primers provided the estimates of nucleated cell counts. Profiling relied on immunoSEQ multiplex PCR, and the TCRdb table lists in-frame clones only, not all of them. V, J and clone size are taken as reported in that table, and D and trimming were inferred from the DNA itself. This repertoire shows roughly 340,000 clones, about 90% found once; its top ten account for roughly 3.4%. Germline V CDR1 and CDR2: WSHSY, SAAADI. CDR3 length: 11 residues. With 4 bases clipped from V and 11 bases from J, the junction kept 0 bases outside the gene matches.

The sequence derives from a woman younger than 35 who had recovered from COVID-19. Material for sequencing was peripheral blood. J is TRBJ2-2 and V is TRBV10-2; TRBD1 matches 8 bases. The CDR3, as DNA: TGCGCCAGCAGTGCAGGGGGCGAGCTGTTTTTT. As protein: CASSAGGELFF.